These 8 T cell receptor beta chains originate from one sample sequenced in a study of patients and donors after allogeneic stem cell transplantation. Each CDR3 protein is one row after TCRdb ran MiXCR on the RT-PCR reads. The sample records approximately 410,000 distinct CDR3 sequences, about a sixth being singletons. The sequenced sample consisted of blood, either unsorted or a sorted T cell fraction (not recorded which). These receptors originate from a human donor who was either an allogeneic HSCT recipient or a stem cell or donor lymphocyte infusion donor (not recorded which). It is not recorded whose cells these are; they may come from a transplant donor.

CDR3 amino acids: CASSLTSQGSATGELFF. In nucleotides, the CDR3 is TGCGCCAGCAGCTTGACTTCCCAGGGGTCGGCCACCGGGGAGCTGTTTTTT. The chain carries TRBV5-1 and TRBJ2-2, with TRBD1 as a possible D gene (6 bases). V was shortened by 1 base and J by 4 bases, with 17 bases between the two germline ends. Germline assignment: CDR1 SGHRS and CDR2 YFSETQ. There are 17 residues in the CDR3.

V usage is TRBV2 and J usage is TRBJ2-5, with no clear D. V was cut by 3 bases and J by 7 bases, with 6 bases left in between. The CDR3 consists of 11 residues. Per germline, CDR1 SNHLY and CDR2 FYNNEI. The CDR3 nucleotides read TGTGCCAGCAGTGATTCGGGGACCCAGTACTTC. This sequence encodes CASSDSGTQYF. Full variable domain (outside the CDR3, taken from reference TRBV2 and TRBJ2-5): EPEVTQTPSHQVTQMGQEVILRCVPISNHLYFYWYRQILGQKVEFLVSFYNNEISEKSEIFDDQFSVERPDGSNFTLKIRSTKLEDSAMYFCASSDSGTQYFGPGTRLLVL.

This clonotype has more than one count but fewer than ten. This chain connects TRBV3-1 to TRBJ1-2; the D gene is possibly TRBD1 (6 bases). Deletions cut 0 bases from V and 7 bases from J, with 12 bases between. The CDR3 has 14 amino acids. Germline V gene data show CDR1 as LGHDT and CDR2 as YNNKEL (reference sequence). CDR3 DNA sequence: TGTGCCAGCAGCCAAGACCTGGGGGCGGGTGGCTACACCTTC. Its protein is CASSQDLGAGGYTF. The full variable domain, completed using reference TRBV3-1 and TRBJ1-2, is DTAVSQTPKYLVTQMGNDKSIKCEQNLGHDTMYWYKQDSKKFLKIMFSYNNKELIINETVPNRFSPKSPDKAHLNLHINSLELGDSAVYFCASSQDLGAGGYTFGSGTRLTVV.

This chain uses TRBV2 with TRBJ2-1, with 9 bases matching TRBD1. Germline trimming cut 6 bases from V and 9 bases from J; bases unmatched to any gene: 3. Germline V gene data show CDR1 as SNHLY and CDR2 as FYNNEI. The CDR3 totals 12 residues. The CDR3 nucleotides read TGTGCCAGCAGCTTGGGACAGGGTGAGCAGTTCTTC. Amino acid sequence: CASSLGQGEQFF.

In its sample, this clonotype was seen a few times. The V and J genes are TRBV5-1 and TRBJ1-2; tentative D call: TRBD1 (6 bases). The CDR3 length is 14 residues. V lost 2 bases to trimming and J lost 3 bases, with 11 bases between them. Germline lookup yields CDR1 SGHRS and CDR2 YFSETQ. CDR3 coding DNA: TGCGCCAGCAGCTTTGGGGGGCGCGACTATGGCTACACCTTC. The encoded protein is CASSFGGRDYGYTF. The full variable domain, its missing parts supplied by reference TRBV5-1 and TRBJ1-2, is KAGVTQTPRYLIKTRGQQVTLSCSPISGHRSVSWYQQTPGQGLQFLFEYFSETQRNKGNFPGRFSGRQFSNSRSEMNVSTLELGDSALYLCASSFGGRDYGYTFGSGTRLTVV.

This clonotype was observed a handful of times. The chain is built from TRBV20-1 and TRBJ2-5, with 9 bases matching TRBD2. J lost 0 bases, V lost 4 bases, and 9 bases had no gene match. The CDR3 covers 16 residues. The V gene's germline CDR1 is DFQATT and CDR2 SNEGSKA (reference sequence). The CDR3 loop reads CSATNAGGTYQETQYF. The CDR3 DNA is TGCAGTGCTACGAATGCGGGGGGGACGTACCAAGAGACCCAGTACTTC.

This clonotype has a handful of counts. This chain connects TRBV6-5 to TRBJ2-5; maybe TRBD1 (6 bases). CDR1 is MNHEY, CDR2 SVGAGI, per germline. V dropped 2 bases and J dropped 7 bases, with 17 bases sitting between them. This CDR3 has 15 amino acids. The DNA of the CDR3 is TGTGCCAGCAGTTACGAGGCAACAGGGCGCGGGACCCAGTACTTC. It encodes CASSYEATGRGTQYF.

This clonotype appeared a few times. The V gene is TRBV5-1, the J gene TRBJ1-6; unclear D gene. Germline CDR1 reads SGHRS; CDR2 reads YFSETQ. The CDR3 has 16 amino acids. Trimming left V 0 bases short and J 0 bases short, with 7 bases between. The CDR3 DNA is TGCGCCAGCAGCTTGGGATCTGGCTCCTATAATTCACCCCTCCACTTT. It translates to CASSLGSGSYNSPLHF. Filled out from reference TRBV5-1 and TRBJ1-6, the complete variable domain reads KAGVTQTPRYLIKTRGQQVTLSCSPISGHRSVSWYQQTPGQGLQFLFEYFSETQRNKGNFPGRFSGRQFSNSRSEMNVSTLELGDSALYLCASSLGSGSYNSPLHFGNGTRLTVT.